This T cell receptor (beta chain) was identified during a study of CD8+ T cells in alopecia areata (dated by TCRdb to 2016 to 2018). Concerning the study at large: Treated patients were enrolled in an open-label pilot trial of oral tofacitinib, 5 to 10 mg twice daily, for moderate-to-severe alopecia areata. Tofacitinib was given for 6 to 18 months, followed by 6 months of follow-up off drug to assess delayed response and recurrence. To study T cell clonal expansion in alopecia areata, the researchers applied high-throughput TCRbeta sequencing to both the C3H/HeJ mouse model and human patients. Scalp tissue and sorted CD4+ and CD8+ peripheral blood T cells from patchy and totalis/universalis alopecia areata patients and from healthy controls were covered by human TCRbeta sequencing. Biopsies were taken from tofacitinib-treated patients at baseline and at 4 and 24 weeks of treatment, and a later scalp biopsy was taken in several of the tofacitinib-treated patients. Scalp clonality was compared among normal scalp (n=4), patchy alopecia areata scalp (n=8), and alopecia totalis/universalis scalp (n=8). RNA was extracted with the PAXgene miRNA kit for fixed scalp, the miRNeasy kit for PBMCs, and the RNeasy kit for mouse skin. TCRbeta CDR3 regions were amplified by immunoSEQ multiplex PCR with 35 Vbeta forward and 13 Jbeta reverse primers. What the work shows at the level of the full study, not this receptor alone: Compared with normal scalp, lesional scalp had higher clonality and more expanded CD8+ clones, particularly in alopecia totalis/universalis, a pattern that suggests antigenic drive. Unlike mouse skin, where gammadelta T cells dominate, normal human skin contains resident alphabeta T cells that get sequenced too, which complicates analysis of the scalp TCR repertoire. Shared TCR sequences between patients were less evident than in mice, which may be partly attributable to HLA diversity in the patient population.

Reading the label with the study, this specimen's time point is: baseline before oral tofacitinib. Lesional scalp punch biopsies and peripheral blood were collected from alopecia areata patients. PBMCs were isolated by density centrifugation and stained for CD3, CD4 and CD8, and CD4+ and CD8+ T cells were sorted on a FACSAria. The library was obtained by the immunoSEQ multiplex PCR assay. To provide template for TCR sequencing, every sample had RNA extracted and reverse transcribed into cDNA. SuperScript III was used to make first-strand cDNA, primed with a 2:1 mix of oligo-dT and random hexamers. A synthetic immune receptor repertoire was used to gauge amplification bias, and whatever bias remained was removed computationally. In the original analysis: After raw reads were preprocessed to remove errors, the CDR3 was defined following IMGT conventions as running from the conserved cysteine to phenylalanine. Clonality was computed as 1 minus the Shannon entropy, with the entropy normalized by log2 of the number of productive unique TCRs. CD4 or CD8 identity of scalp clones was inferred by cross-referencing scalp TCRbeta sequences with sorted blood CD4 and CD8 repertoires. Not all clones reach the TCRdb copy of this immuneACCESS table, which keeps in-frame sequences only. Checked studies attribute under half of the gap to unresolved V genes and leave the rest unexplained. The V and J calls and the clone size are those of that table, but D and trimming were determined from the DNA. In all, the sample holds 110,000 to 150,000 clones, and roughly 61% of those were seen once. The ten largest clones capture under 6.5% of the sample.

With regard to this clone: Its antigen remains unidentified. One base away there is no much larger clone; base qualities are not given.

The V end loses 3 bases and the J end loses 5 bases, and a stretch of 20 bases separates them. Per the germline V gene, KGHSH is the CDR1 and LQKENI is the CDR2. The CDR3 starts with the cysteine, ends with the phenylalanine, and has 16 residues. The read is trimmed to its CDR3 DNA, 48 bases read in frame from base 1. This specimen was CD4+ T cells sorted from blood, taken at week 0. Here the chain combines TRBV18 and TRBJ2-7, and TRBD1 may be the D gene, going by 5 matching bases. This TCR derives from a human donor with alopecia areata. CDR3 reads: CASSPSTVTQSDEQYF. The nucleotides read TGTGCCAGCTCACCCTCGACAGTGACTCAGTCCGACGAGCAGTACTTC.